This T cell receptor beta chain was identified in a study of T-cell reconstitution after alpha-beta-depleted transplantation in children. The CDR3 sequence is 17 residues long. V shed 4 bases and J 2 bases; nucleotides not matched to a gene: 13. Germline CDR1 is SGHNT and CDR2 is YYREEE (reference sequence). General study findings and limits: Counts and diversity of T cells one year after transplant came mostly from newly produced T cells. About two months after transplant, alpha-beta T cells reportedly came from several hundred expanded graft clones. The study traced high day-60 TCRbeta diversity in some patients to surviving recipient T cells and thymic progenitors.

The TCRbeta library was prepared with unique molecular identifiers. Each CDR3 protein is one row after TCRdb ran MiXCR on the PCR reads. The repertoire has 450,000 to 550,000 distinct CDR3 sequences, over 10% of them found once; the top ten carry 13% to 15%. This clonotype was found a few times. Its antigen remains unknown. The material was PBMCs, mostly from graft donor cells, obtained 180 days after TCRalphabeta/CD19-depleted stem cell transplant. The chain employs TRBV5-4 and TRBJ2-3; the match to TRBD2 covers 7 bases. This sequence originates from a female patient between 2 and 10 years old who had a stem cell transplant for aplastic anemia, so the T cells may come from the graft donor. The CDR3 loop reads CASSRWGEGPFTDTQYF. The CDR3 bases are TGTGCCAGCAGCCGCTGGGGGGAGGGACCTTTCACAGATACGCAGTATTTT.